This T cell receptor (beta chain) comes out of a study of shared clonotypes between healthy human individuals. Details on this clone: A much larger clone is a single base away; this may be a read error. The identical CDR3 is also encoded by other nucleotide sequences in the sample.

This CDR3 has 16 amino acids. V lost 4 bases, J lost 0 bases, and 4 bases stayed unmatched. Looked up from germline, CDR1 is SGHNT and CDR2 is YYREEE (reference sequence). Profiled with immunoSEQ multiplex PCR; TCRdb holds only in-frame clones, not every one. This table holds 600,000 to 750,000 clones, 72% found once. The TCR was taken from a woman in her 30s in good health. The chain links TRBV5-4 to TRBJ2-3, with 11 bases fitting TRBD2. Input material: memory CD4+ T cells sorted from blood. Stated subset: CD45RA-negative fraction. The CDR3 bases are TGTGCCAGCAGCCAAGGGACTAGCGGAAGCACAGATACGCAGTATTTT. This codes for CASSQGTSGSTDTQYF. Filled out from reference TRBV5-4 and TRBJ2-3, the complete variable domain reads ETGVTQSPTHLIKTRGQQVTLRCSSQSGHNTVSWYQQALGQGPQFIFQYYREEENGRGNFPPRFSGLQFPNYSSELNVNALELDDSALYLCASSQGTSGSTDTQYFGPGTRLTVL.